This TCR beta chain was obtained from a study of T cells expressing NK-cell markers. Looking at the study overall: Sequencing of TCR beta repertoires drew on sorted CD3+CD56+NKG2C+, CD3+CD56+NKG2C- and CD3+CD56-NKG2C+ T cells. The sequencing cohort of eight donors included seven HCMV-seropositive individuals and one seronegative individual.

TCRdb re-called the 5' RACE reads; one entry per CDR3 protein, DNA not given. The sample holds under 200,000 distinct CDR3 sequences. Study-wide findings and caveats: NKG2C+ dominant clonotypes from over five donors made up roughly 1.0-7.5% of CD8+ T cells.

Germline V gene lookup returns CDR1 SGHRS and CDR2 YFSETQ. The CDR3 has 15 amino acids. To note about this clonotype: Its antigen is still unknown.

The sequence derives from a woman aged 18 to 75 in good health. V gene TRBV5-1 combines with J gene TRBJ2-1; checking the TCRdb D call of TRBD2 is not possible without DNA. The sample taken for sequencing was blood T cells: a sorted CD56 or NKG2C T cell subset, CD4+ or CD8+ T cells, or bulk PBMC T cells (not recorded which). The CDR3 is CASSSGLAGSNEQFF.